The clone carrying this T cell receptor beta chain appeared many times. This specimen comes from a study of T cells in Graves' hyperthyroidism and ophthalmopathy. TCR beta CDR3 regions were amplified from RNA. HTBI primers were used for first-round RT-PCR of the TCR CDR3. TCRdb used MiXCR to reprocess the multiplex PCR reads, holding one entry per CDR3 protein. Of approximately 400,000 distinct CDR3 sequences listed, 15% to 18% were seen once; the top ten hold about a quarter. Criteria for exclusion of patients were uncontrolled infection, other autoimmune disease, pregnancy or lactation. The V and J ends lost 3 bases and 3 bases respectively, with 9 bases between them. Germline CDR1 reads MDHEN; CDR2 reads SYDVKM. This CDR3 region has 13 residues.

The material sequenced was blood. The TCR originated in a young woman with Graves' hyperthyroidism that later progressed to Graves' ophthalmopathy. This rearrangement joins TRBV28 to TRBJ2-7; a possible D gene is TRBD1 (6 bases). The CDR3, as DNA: TGTGCCAGCAGTTTTTTCAGGGGCTACGAGCAGTACTTC. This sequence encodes CASSFFRGYEQYF.